Below, 19 T cell receptor beta chains from the same sample are listed, as sequenced in a study of blood T cell repertoires in COVID-19 (TCRdb year 2020). The method was the immunoSEQ multiplex PCR assay. TCRdb took over this immuneACCESS table, retaining in-frame rearrangements with V and J assigned. Such tables are incomplete; in checked studies, under half of the missing clones stem from an unresolved V gene, and the remainder is unexplained. This sample gives some 50,000 clones in total; 82% of them show up just once. Clones ranked in the top ten supply 7.3% of the sample. Material for sequencing was peripheral blood. The receptors here all came from a man aged 35 to 55 with acute or convalescent COVID-19.

The chain joins TRBV4-2 to TRBJ2-1; perhaps TRBD2 as D (7 bases). The CDR3 runs to 16 residues. Trimming took off 4 bases at V and 9 bases at J, with 22 bases between the two ends. Germline lookup yields CDR1 LGHNA and CDR2 YNFKEQ. The CDR3 coding sequence is TGTGCCAGCAGCCTGAGCAAATTGGCGGGGGCAGTTGAGCAGTTCTTC. Translated: CASSLSKLAGAVEQFF.

CDR3 amino acids: CASRPVGGNYNEQFF. The DNA for the CDR3 is TGTGCCAGCCGCCCCGTGGGGGGGAACTACAATGAGCAGTTCTTC. This sequence joins TRBV27 and TRBJ2-1, with TRBD2 matching over 7 bases. The length of the CDR3 is 15 residues. Germline CDR1 and CDR2: MNHEY and SMNVEV (reference sequence). Trimming cost V 8 bases and J 3 bases; bases outside gene matches: 10.

The V call is TRBV27, the J call TRBJ2-1; 10 bases map to TRBD1. Trimming took 6 bases from V and 7 from J; bases not matched to a gene: 6. Germline V gives CDR1 MNHEY, CDR2 SMNVEV (reference sequence). CDR3 length equals 14 residues. The CDR3 loop is CASRKGQGRNEQFF. The CDR3 nucleotides are TGTGCCAGCAGGAAGGGACAGGGGAGGAATGAGCAGTTCTTC.

V gene TRBV27 combines with J gene TRBJ1-1; TRBD1 is a possible D gene (5 bases). Germline CDR1 reads MNHEY; CDR2 reads SMNVEV (reference sequence). V dropped 6 bases and J dropped 3 bases, with 14 bases sitting between them. This CDR3 region has 14 residues. The chain's CDR3 is CASSPGGGYTEAFF. The DNA of the CDR3 is TGTGCCAGCAGCCCGGGGGGAGGTTACACTGAAGCTTTCTTT.

This sequence joins TRBV5-1 and TRBJ1-1; a possible D gene is TRBD1 (6 bases). The CDR3 is 15 residues long. CDR1 is SGHRS and CDR2 is YFSETQ in the germline V gene. The germline V and J ends were trimmed by 3 bases and 4 bases, with 16 bases remaining between them. The CDR3 DNA sequence: TGCGCCAGCAGCTCCCCCCAGGGGTCGGTCACTGAAGCTTTCTTT. As protein: CASSSPQGSVTEAFF.

In DNA form, the CDR3 reads TGCGCCAGCAGCGGCAGGGGCCCTGGCACTGAAGCTTTCTTT. Protein sequence: CASSGRGPGTEAFF. This rearrangement joins TRBV5-1 to TRBJ1-1, with a weak D call TRBD1 (6 bases). V lost 4 bases to trimming and J lost 4 bases, with 14 bases between them. CDR3 length equals 14 residues. From germline, CDR1 is SGHRS and CDR2 YFSETQ. Full variable domain (rest looked up from reference TRBV5-1 and TRBJ1-1): KAGVTQTPRYLIKTRGQQVTLSCSPISGHRSVSWYQQTPGQGLQFLFEYFSETQRNKGNFPGRFSGRQFSNSRSEMNVSTLELGDSALYLCASSGRGPGTEAFFGQGTRLTVV.

This chain joins TRBV27 and TRBJ2-7; TRBD2 matches 10 bases. The CDR3 totals 14 residues. Germline CDR1 is MNHEY and CDR2 is SMNVEV (reference sequence). The trim removed 6 bases at V and 7 bases at J, leaving 9 bases unmatched. CDR3 nucleotide sequence: TGTGCCAGCAGGCGGAGCGGGGGGGCGTATGAGCAGTACTTC. Translating gives CASRRSGGAYEQYF.

The chain carries TRBV6-5 and TRBJ1-1; a possible D gene is TRBD1 (6 bases). CDR1 and CDR2 from the germline V gene are MNHEY and SVGAGI. Trimming shortened V by 6 bases and J by 8 bases, and 13 bases separated the two germline ends. CDR3 length: 12 residues. Here the CDR3 reads CASRPTTGEAFF. In DNA, the CDR3 is TGTGCCAGCAGGCCCACTACAGGGGAAGCTTTCTTT.

This clone appeared once. This chain links TRBV5-1 with TRBJ2-1; TRBD2 might be the D (7 bases). V was shortened by 0 bases and J by 8 bases, with 12 bases between the two germline ends. This CDR3 is built from 14 residues. Germline V gene sequence: CDR1 SGHRS, CDR2 YFSETQ. Here the CDR3 reads CASSLAPGGYEQFF. CDR3 in DNA: TGCGCCAGCAGCTTGGCTCCGGGGGGCTATGAGCAGTTCTTC.

This sequence joins TRBV3-1 (or the pseudogene TRBV3-2) and TRBJ1-1, with D unclear. The CDR3 sequence is 15 residues long. Trimming took off 4 bases at V and 1 base at J, with 13 bases between the two ends. The germline V gene has CDR1 LGHDT and CDR2 YNNKEL (reference sequence). The CDR3: CASSRSGSGNTEAFF. The CDR3 DNA reads as TGTGCCAGCAGCCGAAGCGGTTCAGGGAACACTGAAGCTTTCTTT.

J is TRBJ1-4 and V is TRBV9; D ambiguous. The V end lost 2 bases, the J end lost 5 bases, and 7 bases lay between the germline ends. The CDR3 covers 13 residues. CDR1 is SGDLS and CDR2 is YYNGEE in the germline V gene. CDR3 nucleotides: TGTGCCAGCAGCGTTTCCCCAAATGAAAAACTGTTTTTT. It yields the protein CASSVSPNEKLFF.

This clone was counted a single time. The chain employs TRBV15 and TRBJ1-3, with TRBD1 identical over 7 bases. Trimming took 0 bases from V and 0 from J; bases not matched to a gene: 8. Germline lookup yields CDR1 LNHNV and CDR2 YYDKDF (reference sequence). The length of the CDR3 is 18 residues. The CDR3 region is CATSRDKGAQFSGNTIYF. The CDR3 DNA follows: TGTGCCACCAGCAGAGATAAGGGGGCACAGTTCTCTGGAAACACCATATATTTT.

The chain joins TRBV27 to TRBJ1-2; 7 bases map to TRBD1. CDR1 and CDR2 (germline): MNHEY, SMNVEV (reference sequence). Trimming cost V 6 bases and J 7 bases; bases outside gene matches: 5. There are 12 residues in the CDR3. As DNA, the CDR3 is TGTGCCAGCAGCCTCAGGGGGGTTGGCTACACCTTC. Its protein is CASSLRGVGYTF.

The rearrangement joins TRBV24-1 to TRBJ2-6, with 9 positions matching TRBD1. Germline assignment: CDR1 KGHDR and CDR2 SFDVKD. This CDR3 region has 15 residues. V lost 4 bases, J lost 5 bases, and 2 bases stayed unmatched. CDR3 coding DNA: TGTGCCACCAGTGAGACAGGGGGTCGGGCCAACGTCCTGACTTTC. Translating it yields CATSETGGRANVLTF.

The chain is built from TRBV14 and TRBJ2-3; the match to TRBD2 covers 8 bases. CDR1 SGHDN and CDR2 FVKESK come from the germline V gene. The junction had 10 bases not matched to a gene; V was cut back by 4 bases and J by 7 bases. The CDR3 loop spans 15 amino acids. The CDR3 loop is CASSLAGGGSNTQYF. CDR3 coding DNA: TGTGCCAGCAGCCTCGCGGGGGGCGGCTCAAATACGCAGTATTTT.

This rearrangement joins TRBV7-6 to TRBJ1-6; TRBD1 is a possible D gene (6 bases). This CDR3 region has 16 residues. Germline V lookup: CDR1 SGHVS, CDR2 FNYEAQ. Trimming took off 5 bases at V and 5 bases at J, with 16 bases between the two ends. In DNA, the CDR3 is TGTGCCAGCAGCCCACAGCAGGGGAGTAATAATTCACCCCTCCACTTT. Translated: CASSPQQGSNNSPLHF.

J is TRBJ1-2 and V is TRBV3-1 (or the pseudogene TRBV3-2), with 8 bases lining up with TRBD1. The CDR3 is made up of 15 amino acids. The junction had 6 bases not matched to a gene; V was cut back by 2 bases and J by 4 bases. CDR1 LGHDT and CDR2 YNNKEL come from the germline V gene (reference sequence). CDR3 DNA: TGTGCCAGCAGCCAACTCACAGGGGGAAGCTATGGCTACACCTTC. It yields the protein CASSQLTGGSYGYTF.

This clone was picked up one time. The CDR3 sequence is CASSLVGGSYNEQFF. CDR3 nucleotide sequence: TGTGCCAGCAGCTTAGTAGGGGGCTCCTACAATGAGCAGTTCTTC. The chain has TRBV7-2 and TRBJ2-1; TRBD1 is a possible D gene (6 bases). CDR3 length: 15 residues. Looked up from germline, CDR1 is SGHTA and CDR2 is FQGNSA. V lost 1 base and J 0 bases, leaving 7 bases between the germline ends.

The chain couples TRBV5-1 to TRBJ1-2, with TRBD1 matching over 8 bases. This CDR3 has 15 residues. J gave up 8 bases and V 4 bases, and 13 bases lay outside the gene matches. Germline V CDR1 and CDR2: SGHRS, YFSETQ. In nucleotides, the CDR3 is TGCGCCAGCAGCCACCCTACAGGGGGAGGTAGAGGCTACACCTTC. Amino acids: CASSHPTGGGRGYTF.